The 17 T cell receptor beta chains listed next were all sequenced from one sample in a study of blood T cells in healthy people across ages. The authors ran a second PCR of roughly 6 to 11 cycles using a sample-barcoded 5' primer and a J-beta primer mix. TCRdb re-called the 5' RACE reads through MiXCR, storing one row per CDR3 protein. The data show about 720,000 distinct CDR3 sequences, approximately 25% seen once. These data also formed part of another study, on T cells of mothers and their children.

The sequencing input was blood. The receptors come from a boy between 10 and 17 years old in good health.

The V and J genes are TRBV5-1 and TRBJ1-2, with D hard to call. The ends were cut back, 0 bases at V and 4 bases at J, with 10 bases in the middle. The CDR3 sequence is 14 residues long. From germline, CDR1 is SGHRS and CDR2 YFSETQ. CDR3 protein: CASSLEGVLYGYTF. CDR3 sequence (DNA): TGCGCCAGCAGCTTGGAGGGAGTCCTCTATGGCTACACCTTC.

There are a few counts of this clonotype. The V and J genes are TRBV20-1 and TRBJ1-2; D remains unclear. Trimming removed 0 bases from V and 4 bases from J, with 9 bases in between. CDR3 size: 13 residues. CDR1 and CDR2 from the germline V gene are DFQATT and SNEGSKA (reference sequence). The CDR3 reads CSARDLLGYGYTF. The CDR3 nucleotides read TGCAGTGCTAGAGATCTCTTGGGCTATGGCTACACCTTC.

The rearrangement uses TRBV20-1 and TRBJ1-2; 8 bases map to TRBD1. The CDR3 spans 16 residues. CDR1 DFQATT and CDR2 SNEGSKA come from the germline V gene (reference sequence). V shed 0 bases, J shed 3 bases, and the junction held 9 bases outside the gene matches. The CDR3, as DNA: TGCAGTGCTAGAGATGGCGAGGACAGGGTCTACTATGGCTACACCTTC. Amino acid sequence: CSARDGEDRVYYGYTF.

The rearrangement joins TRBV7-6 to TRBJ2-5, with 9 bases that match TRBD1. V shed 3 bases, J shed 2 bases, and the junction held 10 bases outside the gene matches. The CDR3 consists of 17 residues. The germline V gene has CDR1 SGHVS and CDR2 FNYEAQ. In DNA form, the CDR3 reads TGTGCCAGCAGCTTCAGCCGGGACAGGGCTAATCAAGAGACCCAGTACTTC. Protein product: CASSFSRDRANQETQYF.

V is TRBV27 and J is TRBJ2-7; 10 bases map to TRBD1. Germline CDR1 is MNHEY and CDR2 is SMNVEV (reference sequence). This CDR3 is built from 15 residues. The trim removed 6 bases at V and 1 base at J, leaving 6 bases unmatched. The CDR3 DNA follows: TGTGCCAGCAGGCCCAGGGGACAGGGGTCCTACGAGCAGTACTTC. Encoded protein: CASRPRGQGSYEQYF.

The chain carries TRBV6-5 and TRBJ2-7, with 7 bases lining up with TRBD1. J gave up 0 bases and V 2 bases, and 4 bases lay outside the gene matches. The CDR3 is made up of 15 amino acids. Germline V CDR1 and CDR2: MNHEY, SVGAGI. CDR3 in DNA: TGTGCCAGCAGTTACGGGCGACAGGGCTCCTACGAGCAGTACTTC. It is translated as CASSYGRQGSYEQYF.

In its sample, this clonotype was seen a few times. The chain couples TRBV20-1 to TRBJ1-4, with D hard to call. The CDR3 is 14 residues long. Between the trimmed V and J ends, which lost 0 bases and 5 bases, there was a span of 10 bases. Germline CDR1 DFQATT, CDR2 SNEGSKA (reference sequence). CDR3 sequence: CSARDGQENEKLFF. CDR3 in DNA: TGCAGTGCTAGAGATGGGCAGGAGAATGAAAAACTGTTTTTT.

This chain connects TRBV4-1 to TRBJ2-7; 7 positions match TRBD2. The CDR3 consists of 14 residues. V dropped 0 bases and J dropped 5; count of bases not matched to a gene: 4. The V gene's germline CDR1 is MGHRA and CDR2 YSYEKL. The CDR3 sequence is CASSQDPSGDEQYF. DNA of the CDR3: TGCGCCAGCAGCCAAGACCCTAGCGGAGACGAGCAGTACTTC.

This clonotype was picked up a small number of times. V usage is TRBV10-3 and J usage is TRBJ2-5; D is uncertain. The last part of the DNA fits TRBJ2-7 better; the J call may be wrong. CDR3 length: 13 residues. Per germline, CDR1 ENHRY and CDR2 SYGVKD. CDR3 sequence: CAISESSSYEQYF. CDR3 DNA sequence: TGTGCCATCAGTGAGTCGAGTAGCTACGAGCAGTACTTC.

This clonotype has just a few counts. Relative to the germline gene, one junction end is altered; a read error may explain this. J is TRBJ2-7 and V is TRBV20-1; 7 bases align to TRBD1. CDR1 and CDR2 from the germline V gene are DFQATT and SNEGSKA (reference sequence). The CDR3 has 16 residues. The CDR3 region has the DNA TGCAGTGCTAGAGATCAGGGGACAGCTCCAACCTATGAGCAGTACTTC. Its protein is CSARDQGTAPTYEQYF.

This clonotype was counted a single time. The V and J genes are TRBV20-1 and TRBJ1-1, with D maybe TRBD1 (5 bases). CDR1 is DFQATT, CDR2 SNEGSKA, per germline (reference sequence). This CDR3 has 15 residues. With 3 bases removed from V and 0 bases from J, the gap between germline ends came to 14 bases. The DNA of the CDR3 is TGCAGTGCTAGCCCGCAGGGAAGCGTGAACACTGAAGCTTTCTTT. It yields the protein CSASPQGSVNTEAFF.

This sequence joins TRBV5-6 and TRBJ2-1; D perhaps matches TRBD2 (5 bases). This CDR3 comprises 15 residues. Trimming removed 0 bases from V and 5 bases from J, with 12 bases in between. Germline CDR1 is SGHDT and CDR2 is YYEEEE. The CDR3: CASSLDLGSDNEQFF. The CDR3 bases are TGTGCCAGCAGCTTGGATCTTGGGAGTGACAATGAGCAGTTCTTC.

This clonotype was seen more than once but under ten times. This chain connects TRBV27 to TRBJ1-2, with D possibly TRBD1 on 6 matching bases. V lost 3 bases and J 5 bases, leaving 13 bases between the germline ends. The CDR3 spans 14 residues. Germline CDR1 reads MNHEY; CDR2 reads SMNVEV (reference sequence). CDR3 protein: CASSLGSGQYGYTF. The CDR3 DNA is TGTGCCAGCAGTTTGGGAAGCGGACAGTATGGCTACACCTTC.

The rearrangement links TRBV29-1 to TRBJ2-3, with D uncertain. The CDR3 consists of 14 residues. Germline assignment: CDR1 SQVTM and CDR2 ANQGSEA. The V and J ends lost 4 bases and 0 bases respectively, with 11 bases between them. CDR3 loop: CSVGAVSSTDTQYF. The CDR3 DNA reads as TGCAGCGTTGGGGCCGTCAGTAGCACAGATACGCAGTATTTT.

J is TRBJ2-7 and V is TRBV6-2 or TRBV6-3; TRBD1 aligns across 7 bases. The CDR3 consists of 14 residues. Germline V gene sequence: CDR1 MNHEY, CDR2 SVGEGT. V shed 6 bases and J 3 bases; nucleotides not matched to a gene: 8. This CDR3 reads CASRGTANIYEQYF. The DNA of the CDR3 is TGTGCCAGCAGAGGGACAGCTAATATCTACGAGCAGTACTTC.

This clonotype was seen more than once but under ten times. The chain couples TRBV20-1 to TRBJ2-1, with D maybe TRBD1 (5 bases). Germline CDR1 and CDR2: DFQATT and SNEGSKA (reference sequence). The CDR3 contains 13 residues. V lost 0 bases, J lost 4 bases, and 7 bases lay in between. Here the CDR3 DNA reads TGCAGTGCTAGAGAACAGGTTTACAATGAGCAGTTCTTC. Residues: CSAREQVYNEQFF.

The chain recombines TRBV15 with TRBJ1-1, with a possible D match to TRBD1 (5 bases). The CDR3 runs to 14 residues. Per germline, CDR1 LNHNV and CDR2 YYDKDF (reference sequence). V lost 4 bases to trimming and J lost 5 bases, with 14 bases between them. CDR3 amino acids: CATSTIGGGTEAFF. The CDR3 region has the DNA TGTGCCACCAGCACTATCGGGGGAGGGACTGAAGCTTTCTTT.